This T cell receptor beta chain was documented in a study of cytotoxic CD8 clonotypes in ibrutinib-treated CLL. General study points: Public clonotypes were seen rarely and were contracted or stable on treatment.

On this clone itself: Its antigen is still unknown.

CDR3 size: 13 residues. Trimming pared 2 bases from V and 2 bases from J, leaving 5 bases between. The germline gives CDR1 MRHNA, CDR2 SNTAGT. TCRdb's copy holds only in-frame clones and misses some; the assay was immunoSEQ multiplex PCR. The sample has about 140,000 clones; around 84% are singletons. The receptor comes from a human donor with chronic lymphocytic leukemia. The chain has TRBV6-4 and TRBJ2-3; D gene unclear. This sample comprised PBMCs, obtained after 36 months of ibrutinib treatment. CDR3 nucleotides: TGTGCCAGCAGTGACGTTGACACAGATACGCAGTATTTT. Translating it yields CASSDVDTDTQYF.